This T cell receptor (beta chain) was identified in a study of shared clonotypes between healthy human individuals. The study, taken as a whole, reports: Rarefaction analysis demonstrated incomplete sorted-subset sequencing notwithstanding large depth.

Profiling relied on immunoSEQ multiplex PCR, and the TCRdb table lists in-frame clones only, not all of them. The sample records about 1 million clones, around 74% being singletons. This CDR3 has 14 amino acids. From germline, CDR1 is SGHTA and CDR2 FQGNSA. The germline V and J ends were trimmed by 4 bases and 6 bases, with 12 bases remaining between them. For this clone: Its antigen is as yet unknown.

The source of this sequence is a man between 18 and 29 years old in good health. V usage is TRBV7-2 and J usage is TRBJ2-2; D is perhaps TRBD1 (5 bases). The source material was memory CD4+ T cells sorted from blood. Subset described: CD45RA-negative fraction. CDR3 nucleotides: TGTGCCAGCAGCTCCGTAAAAGGGGCCGGGGAGCTGTTTTTT. Translated: CASSSVKGAGELFF. The complete variable domain, with remaining parts taken from reference TRBV7-2 and TRBJ2-2, reads GAGVSQSPSNKVTEKGKDVELRCDPISGHTALYWYRQSLGQGLEFLIYFQGNSAPDKSGLPSDRFSAERTGGSVSTLTIQRTQQEDSAVYLCASSSVKGAGELFFGEGSRLTVL.